This TCR beta chain was sequenced during a study of identifying expanded T cells in peripheral blood. Points from the study as a whole: Differentially abundant clones: about 1.2 between replicates, about 15 at roughly 2 weeks, around 19 at four. Variance in clone template counts between approximately 2-week samples significantly increased with total template count across all healthy donors.

Healthy donors had no documented immune events, such as infections, while sampled. Concerning this clone: The antigen is not known.

Measured with immunoSEQ multiplex PCR; TCRdb has only the in-frame clones, and not every one. The sample consists of some 120,000 clones, more than 80% of them appearing once. This CDR3 has 17 amino acids. V lost 0 bases, J lost 2 bases, and 9 bases stayed unmatched. Germline V CDR1 and CDR2: SGDLS, YYNGEE. The chain joins TRBV9 to TRBJ2-7; 9 bases agree with TRBD1. Material for sequencing was blood. This clonotype was sampled from a person aged 18-70 years in good health. DNA for the CDR3: TGTGCCAGCAGCGTAGACGGTAGGAACAGGGGGCCCTACGAGCAGTACTTC. Translating gives CASSVDGRNRGPYEQYF.